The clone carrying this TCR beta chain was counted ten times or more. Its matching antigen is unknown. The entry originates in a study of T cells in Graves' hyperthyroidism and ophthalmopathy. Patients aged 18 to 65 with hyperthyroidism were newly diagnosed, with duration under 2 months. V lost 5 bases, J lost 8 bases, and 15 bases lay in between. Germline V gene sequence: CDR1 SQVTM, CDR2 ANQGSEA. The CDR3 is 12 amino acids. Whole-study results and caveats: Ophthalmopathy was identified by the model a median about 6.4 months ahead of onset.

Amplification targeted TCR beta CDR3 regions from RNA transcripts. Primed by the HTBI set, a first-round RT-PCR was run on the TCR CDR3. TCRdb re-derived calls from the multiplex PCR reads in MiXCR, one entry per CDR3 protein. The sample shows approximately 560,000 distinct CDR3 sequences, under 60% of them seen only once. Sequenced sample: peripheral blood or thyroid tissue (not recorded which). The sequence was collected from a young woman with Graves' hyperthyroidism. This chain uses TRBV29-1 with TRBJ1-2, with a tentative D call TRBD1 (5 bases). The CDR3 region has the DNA TGCAGCGTTTCTTCAGGGTACGACGGCTACACCTTC. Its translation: CSVSSGYDGYTF.